These 10 T cell receptor beta chains were all obtained from the same sample, sequenced in a study of T cells in Graves' hyperthyroidism and ophthalmopathy. Amplified TCR beta CDR3 regions came from RNA transcripts. When the TCR CDR3 underwent first-round RT-PCR, the HTBI primer set was used. One entry per CDR3 protein, called by TCRdb with MiXCR from the multiplex PCR reads. The repertoire holds around 350,000 distinct CDR3 sequences, with less than 20% as singletons. Source material: blood. These receptors were obtained from a woman aged 18 to 35 with Graves' hyperthyroidism that later progressed to Graves' ophthalmopathy.

This clonotype has more than one count but fewer than ten. This sequence joins TRBV6-1 and TRBJ2-1; 7 nucleotides line up with TRBD1. V dropped 6 bases and J dropped 8; count of bases not matched to a gene: 10. CDR3 length equals 14 residues. Germline V CDR1 and CDR2: MNHNS, SASEGT. In DNA, the CDR3 is TGTGCCAGCAGCCTACGCGACAGGGCACATGAGCAGTTCTTC. Its protein product is CASSLRDRAHEQFF.

This clonotype has ten or more counts. Written as DNA, the CDR3 is TGCAGTGCTAGCCGCGGACAGACGAACACTGAAGCTTTCTTT. Translating it yields CSASRGQTNTEAFF. V gene TRBV20-1 combines with J gene TRBJ1-1, with D possibly TRBD1 on 6 matching bases. CDR3 length: 14 residues. CDR1 DFQATT and CDR2 SNEGSKA come from the germline V gene (reference sequence). V shed 3 bases and J shed 1 base, with 12 bases lying between them.

This clonotype was seen many times. The genes are TRBV20-1 and TRBJ1-2; 7 bases match TRBD1. This CDR3 has 14 amino acids. Germline lookup yields CDR1 DFQATT and CDR2 SNEGSKA (reference sequence). V trimming: 5 bases; J trimming: 8 bases; junction bases outside the gene matches: 14. CDR3 nucleotides: TGCAGTGCTCCACCAGACTTCTACAGGGGAGGCTACACCTTC. Its translation is CSAPPDFYRGGYTF.

This clonotype was counted once. This chain uses TRBV30 with TRBJ1-1; D uncertain. The CDR3 has 17 amino acids. Germline V gene sequence: CDR1 GTSNPN, CDR2 SVGIG (reference sequence). Trimming shortened V by 1 base and J by 4 bases, and 22 bases separated the two germline ends. The CDR3 sequence is CAWSANTADPGSTEAFF. The CDR3 DNA is TGTGCCTGGAGTGCAAATACGGCGGACCCCGGGAGCACTGAAGCTTTCTTT.

The V call is TRBV9, the J call TRBJ2-1, with D unclear. Trimming took 4 bases from V and 0 from J, leaving 17 bases between them. The germline V gene encodes CDR1 SGDLS and CDR2 YYNGEE. This CDR3 has 17 residues. The CDR3 nucleotides are TGTGCCAGCAGCCCCTCGGCAGGTACCGCCTCCTACAATGAGCAGTTCTTC. Its translation is CASSPSAGTASYNEQFF.

J is TRBJ1-5 and V is TRBV19, with TRBD1 matching 9 bases. Per germline, CDR1 LNHDA and CDR2 SQIVND (reference sequence). This CDR3 has 15 amino acids. V trimming: 3 bases; J trimming: 5 bases; junction bases outside the gene matches: 5. The CDR3 spells CASSIQGQGHQPQHF. As DNA, the CDR3 is TGTGCCAGTAGTATCCAAGGACAGGGGCATCAGCCCCAGCATTTT.

V and J are TRBV14 and TRBJ2-7, with 12 bases aligning to TRBD2. The V gene end was trimmed by 6 bases and the J gene end by 3 bases; junction bases not matched to a gene: 6. CDR1 SGHDN and CDR2 FVKESK come from the germline V gene. The CDR3 is 15 residues long. The CDR3 DNA is TGTGCCAGCAGAGCTAGCGGGAGGGCCCACTACGAGCAGTACTTC. Translation: CASRASGRAHYEQYF.

This clonotype was recorded many times. V is TRBV18 and J is TRBJ2-3; tentatively, D is TRBD1 (6 bases). Germline V gives CDR1 KGHSH, CDR2 LQKENI. The CDR3 extends over 14 amino acids. V was clipped by 3 bases and J by 3 bases, with 10 bases between them. The CDR3 nucleotides are TGTGCCAGCTCACCCAGGGGAAGAACAGATACGCAGTATTTT. Protein sequence: CASSPRGRTDTQYF.

Turning to this clonotype: A much larger clone sits a single nucleotide away, making a read error possible. The rearrangement links TRBV7-2 to TRBJ2-1; 11 positions match TRBD2. The CDR3 is 16 residues long. Germline V CDR1 and CDR2: SGHTA, FQGNSA. The chain's CDR3 is CASSLVSSGRYSEQFF. In nucleotides, the CDR3 is TGTGCCAGCAGCTTAGTGTCTAGCGGGAGGTACAGTGAGCAGTTCTTC.

With regard to this clonotype: At one end, the junction sequence differs from germline, possibly due to a read error. The chain combines TRBV30 with TRBJ2-3, with D maybe TRBD2 (5 bases). The germline gives CDR1 GTSNPN, CDR2 SVGIG (reference sequence). CDR3 length: 14 amino acids. DNA of the CDR3: TGTGCCTGGAGTGTAGGCCTAGCCACAGATACGCGGTATTTT. This sequence encodes CAWSVGLATDTRYF.